These T cell receptor beta chains were read from a single sample in a study of glioma-infiltrating T cells after dendritic cell vaccination. Measured with immunoSEQ multiplex PCR; TCRdb has only the in-frame clones, and not every one. The table has more than 100,000 clones, around 81% seen once. The sequencing here drew on blood, taken before dendritic cell vaccination. These receptor sequences come from a human donor with glioblastoma. Both conserved end residues are part of each CDR3. The D gene is left open where the match is weak. Some rows have no size entry. The others give once, few or many, or a class for an expanded clone.

D gene: -; J gene: TRBJ1-1; V gene: TRBV27; clone size: -; CDR3 DNA: TGTGCCAGCAGTCCGAACGCCGGGACCCCGGGAGGGTACACTGAAGCTTTCTTT; CDR3 protein: CASSPNAGTPGGYTEAFF
D gene: TRBD1; J gene: TRBJ2-7; V gene: TRBV19; clone size: -; CDR3 DNA: TGTGCCAGTAGCCCGGGACAGGGGGCCTACGAGCAGTACTTC; CDR3 protein: CASSPGQGAYEQYF
D gene: TRBD1; J gene: TRBJ1-2; V gene: TRBV28; clone size: -; CDR3 DNA: TGTGCCAGCAGTTTAGGTATCTACACAGGGGGCGAGCTTAACTATGGCTACACCTTC; CDR3 protein: CASSLGIYTGGELNYGYTF
D gene: TRBD2; J gene: TRBJ2-2; V gene: TRBV5-4; clone size: -; CDR3 DNA: TGTGCCAGCAGCTCTCTGGGCGGGGGGCTCGGGGAGCTGTTTTTT; CDR3 protein: CASSSLGGGLGELFF
D gene: TRBD2; J gene: TRBJ2-3; V gene: TRBV18; clone size: -; CDR3 DNA: TGTGCCAGCTCACCAGATGTCCTAGCGGGGGGGGTACAAGATACGCAGTATTTT; CDR3 protein: CASSPDVLAGGVQDTQYF
D gene: -; J gene: TRBJ1-1; V gene: TRBV29-1; clone size: -; CDR3 DNA: TGCAGCGCTGGACTGAGGAACACTGAAGCTTTCTTT; CDR3 protein: CSAGLRNTEAFF
D gene: TRBD1; J gene: TRBJ2-3; V gene: TRBV6-6; clone size: -; CDR3 DNA: TGTGCCAGCAGTAGTCCGGACAGGGAACGGGCAGATACGCAGTATTTT; CDR3 protein: CASSSPDRERADTQYF
D gene: TRBD2; J gene: TRBJ2-7; V gene: TRBV7-2; clone size: once; CDR3 DNA: TGTGCCAGCAGCGGACGAGCGGGGGACCACTACGAGCAGTACTTC; CDR3 protein: CASSGRAGDHYEQYF
D gene: -; J gene: TRBJ2-3; V gene: TRBV18; clone size: -; CDR3 DNA: TGTGCCAGCTCACCCGGTGGAGGGGGCGATACGCAGTATTTT; CDR3 protein: CASSPGGGGDTQYF
D gene: TRBD1; J gene: TRBJ2-2; V gene: TRBV27; clone size: -; CDR3 DNA: TGTGCCAGCAGTTTAAGAGGGGGCAGTACCGGGGAGCTGTTTTTT; CDR3 protein: CASSLRGGSTGELFF
D gene: -; J gene: TRBJ1-2; V gene: TRBV4-1; clone size: -; CDR3 DNA: TGCGCCAGCAGTTATCAGGTTTCCTATGGCTACACCTTC; CDR3 protein: CASSYQVSYGYTF
D gene: TRBD1; J gene: TRBJ1-2; V gene: TRBV19; clone size: -; CDR3 DNA: TGTGCCAGTAGCGCAGGGACAGGGGTGGGCTACACCTTC; CDR3 protein: CASSAGTGVGYTF
D gene: TRBD1; J gene: TRBJ2-3; V gene: TRBV10-1; clone size: -; CDR3 DNA: TGCGCCAGCAGTGAGTCCTCCGGGACAGCGACAGATACGCAGTATTTT; CDR3 protein: CASSESSGTATDTQYF
D gene: TRBD2; J gene: TRBJ2-2; V gene: TRBV27; clone size: -; CDR3 DNA: TGTGCCAGCAGTCCCGACGCGGGAGGAAGGACCGGGGAGCTGTTTTTT; CDR3 protein: CASSPDAGGRTGELFF
D gene: -; J gene: TRBJ2-2; V gene: TRBV7-8; clone size: -; CDR3 DNA: TGTGCCAGCACCTATCAGGGTTCCGGGGAGCTGTTTTTT; CDR3 protein: CASTYQGSGELFF
D gene: -; J gene: TRBJ2-6; V gene: TRBV30; clone size: few; CDR3 DNA: TGTGCCTGGAGTGTACCAGGGCTGCCCTCCTCTGGGGCCAACGTCCTGACTTTC; CDR3 protein: CAWSVPGLPSSGANVLTF
D gene: -; J gene: TRBJ1-3; V gene: TRBV19; clone size: -; CDR3 DNA: TGTGCCAGTAGTTGGGGGCTGAGTTCTGATACCATATATTTT; CDR3 protein: CASSWGLSSDTIYF
D gene: TRBD1; J gene: TRBJ1-6; V gene: TRBV7-3; clone size: -; CDR3 DNA: TGTGCCAGCAGCCAGACAGGGGAATCACCCCTCCACTTT; CDR3 protein: CASSQTGESPLHF
D gene: -; J gene: TRBJ2-1; V gene: TRBV25-1; clone size: -; CDR3 DNA: TGTGCCAGCAGTGAATATTCGGGAAGCTCCTACAATGAGCAGTTCTTC; CDR3 protein: CASSEYSGSSYNEQFF
D gene: TRBD1; J gene: TRBJ1-6; V gene: TRBV11-3; clone size: -; CDR3 DNA: TGTGCCAGCAGCTTAGGGAGCCACCGGGACAGGAAGACACCCCTCCACTTT; CDR3 protein: CASSLGSHRDRKTPLHF
D gene: TRBD1; J gene: TRBJ1-2; V gene: TRBV30; clone size: -; CDR3 DNA: TGTGCCTGGGGGACAGGGCCTAACTATGGCTACACCTTC; CDR3 protein: CAWGTGPNYGYTF
D gene: -; J gene: TRBJ2-1; V gene: TRBV30; clone size: -; CDR3 DNA: TGTGCCTGGAGTCCCACTAGATACAATGAGCAGTTCTTC; CDR3 protein: CAWSPTRYNEQFF
D gene: TRBD1; J gene: TRBJ1-2; V gene: TRBV19; clone size: -; CDR3 DNA: TGTGCCAGTAGTATATCCCTCGTGGGACAGGGGGATGGCTACACCTTC; CDR3 protein: CASSISLVGQGDGYTF
D gene: TRBD1; J gene: TRBJ1-2; V gene: TRBV6-5; clone size: few; CDR3 DNA: TGTGCCAGCAGTTACTCCGCCGGGACAGGGTTCAAAGGCTACACCTTC; CDR3 protein: CASSYSAGTGFKGYTF
D gene: -; J gene: TRBJ1-1; V gene: TRBV6-1; clone size: -; CDR3 DNA: TGTGCCAGCAGCCTGGGGGGGGCAAGCGGTGAAGCTTTCTTT; CDR3 protein: CASSLGGASGEAFF
D gene: -; J gene: TRBJ2-7; V gene: TRBV11-2; clone size: -; CDR3 DNA: TGTGCCAGCAGCTTAGTGGCGAGGGGGTCCTACGAGCAGTACTTC; CDR3 protein: CASSLVARGSYEQYF
D gene: TRBD1; J gene: TRBJ2-3; V gene: TRBV4-3; clone size: -; CDR3 DNA: TGCGCCAGCAGCCAAGACAGGGGGCAAGGAAATACGCAGTATTTT; CDR3 protein: CASSQDRGQGNTQYF
D gene: -; J gene: TRBJ2-3; V gene: TRBV11-2; clone size: -; CDR3 DNA: TGTGCCAGCAGCTCACAAGGGGGGGCGGTTGCAGATACGCAGTATTTT; CDR3 protein: CASSSQGGAVADTQYF
D gene: TRBD1; J gene: TRBJ1-2; V gene: TRBV7-2; clone size: few; CDR3 DNA: TGTGCCAGCAGCTTAGACAGGGGGCAAAACTATGGCTACACCTTC; CDR3 protein: CASSLDRGQNYGYTF
D gene: TRBD1; J gene: TRBJ2-2; V gene: TRBV10-2; clone size: -; CDR3 DNA: TGCGCCAGCAGTGAGGACAGGGGGTCAGCGAACACCGGGGAGCTGTTTTTT; CDR3 protein: CASSEDRGSANTGELFF
D gene: -; J gene: TRBJ1-4; V gene: TRBV5-1; clone size: -; CDR3 DNA: TGCGCCAGCAGCTTGGCCGGGCAGGAGGGTGAAAAACTGTTTTTT; CDR3 protein: CASSLAGQEGEKLFF
D gene: -; J gene: TRBJ2-1; V gene: TRBV12-5; clone size: -; CDR3 DNA: TGTGCTAGTGGCCCTCTATACAATGAGCAGTTCTTC; CDR3 protein: CASGPLYNEQFF
D gene: -; J gene: TRBJ2-1; V gene: TRBV14; clone size: -; CDR3 DNA: TGTGCCAGCAGCCCCATGGGCAGGGGCGAACTCAATGAGCAGTTCTTC; CDR3 protein: CASSPMGRGELNEQFF
D gene: TRBD1; J gene: TRBJ2-5; V gene: TRBV29-1; clone size: few; CDR3 DNA: TGCAGCGCAAGACAGGGGGCGGGAGAGACCCAGTACTTC; CDR3 protein: CSARQGAGETQYF